These 13 T cell receptor beta chains share one sample of origin, sequenced in a study of blood T cell repertoires in COVID-19. The assay was immunoSEQ multiplex PCR, and TCRdb's table has in-frame clones only and misses some. Found here are tens of thousands of clones, over 65% of them singletons; the top ten hold about an eighth. What was sequenced was peripheral blood. These TCRs come from a human donor in a cohort sampled during active COVID-19.

V gene TRBV7-9 combines with J gene TRBJ2-7; 7 bases are a match to TRBD2. CDR3 size: 13 residues. Looked up from germline, CDR1 is SEHNR and CDR2 is FQNEAQ (reference sequence). The J segment lost 2 bases and the V segment lost 3 bases, leaving 1 base of the junction unmatched. The CDR3 nucleotides are TGTGCCAGCAGCTTGGGAGGGCCCTACGAGCAGTACTTC. This codes for CASSLGGPYEQYF.

The chain recombines TRBV20-1 with TRBJ2-1; D possibly corresponds to TRBD2 (5 bases). V was shortened by 3 bases and J by 5 bases, with 11 bases between the two germline ends. Germline CDR1 is DFQATT and CDR2 is SNEGSKA (reference sequence). This CDR3 is built from 13 residues. In DNA form, the CDR3 reads TGCAGTGCTAGTCCGACTATAAACAATGAGCAGTTCTTC. It translates to CSASPTINNEQFF.

The chain has TRBV6-5 and TRBJ2-7; TRBD1 matches 7 bases. The CDR3 spans 15 residues. V shed 2 bases and J 2 bases; nucleotides not matched to a gene: 6. Germline V lookup: CDR1 MNHEY, CDR2 SVGAGI. The CDR3 spells CASSYMGQSTYEQYF. CDR3 DNA sequence: TGTGCCAGCAGTTACATGGGACAGTCAACCTACGAGCAGTACTTC.

This chain uses TRBV20-1 with TRBJ2-5, with D hard to call. Germline lookup yields CDR1 DFQATT and CDR2 SNEGSKA (reference sequence). Trimming took 5 bases from V and 5 from J, leaving 9 bases between them. This CDR3 has 11 amino acids. CDR3 nucleotide sequence: TGCAGTGCTCCTTTGCGGGAGACCCAGTACTTC. Translating it yields CSAPLRETQYF.

The chain uses TRBV27 and TRBJ1-1, with 9 bases aligning to TRBD1. V gave up 2 bases and J gave up 9 bases; unmatched junction bases: 7. This CDR3 spans 14 amino acids. CDR1 and CDR2 from the germline V gene are MNHEY and SMNVEV (reference sequence). The CDR3 sequence is CASSLSAGTGKAFF. CDR3 bases: TGTGCCAGCAGTTTAAGTGCCGGGACAGGGAAAGCTTTCTTT.

The V gene is TRBV7-9, the J gene TRBJ2-7; the match to TRBD2 covers 10 bases. The CDR3 totals 17 residues. The V gene end was trimmed by 3 bases and the J gene end by 4 bases; junction bases not matched to a gene: 12. The germline CDR1 and CDR2 sequences are SEHNR and FQNEAQ (reference sequence). CDR3 bases: TGTGCCAGCAGCTTTTCTCTAGCGGGAGAGGCGGCGTACGAGCAGTACTTC. It specifies CASSFSLAGEAAYEQYF. Combining the CDR3 with reference TRBV7-9 and TRBJ2-7 gives the whole variable domain DTGVSQNPRHKITKRGQNVTFRCDPISEHNRLYWYRQTLGQGPEFLTYFQNEAQLEKSRLLSDRFSAERPKGSFSTLEIQRTEQGDSAMYLCASSFSLAGEAAYEQYFGPGTRLTVT.

This chain joins TRBV5-4 and TRBJ2-7, with 13 bases lining up with TRBD2. Trimming removed 4 bases from V and 0 bases from J; junction bases left unmatched: 13. The germline CDR1 and CDR2 sequences are SGHNT and YYREEE (reference sequence). The CDR3 is 19 residues long. In DNA, the CDR3 is TGTGCCAGCAGCAAAGGCGGGACTAGCGGGATCCTTTCCTCCTACGAGCAGTACTTC. It encodes CASSKGGTSGILSSYEQYF.

This clone was seen more than once but under ten times. CDR3 residues: CASSSDSLAGLTDTQYF. CDR3 nucleotide sequence: TGTGCCAGCAGCTCGGACTCACTAGCGGGACTCACAGATACGCAGTATTTT. This chain connects TRBV7-2 to TRBJ2-3, with 10 bases that match TRBD2. CDR3 length equals 17 residues. Germline CDR1 reads SGHTA; CDR2 reads FQGNSA. The V segment lost 4 bases and the J segment 2 bases; nucleotides outside the gene matches: 9.

This chain links TRBV4-2 with TRBJ2-7, with a weak D call TRBD2 (5 bases). The CDR3 consists of 17 residues. Looked up from germline, CDR1 is LGHNA and CDR2 is YNFKEQ. Trimming cost V 4 bases and J 0 bases, with 19 bases left between them. Here the CDR3 reads CASSPPVSTGNSYEQYF. Written as DNA, the CDR3 is TGTGCCAGCAGCCCGCCGGTTTCTACGGGGAACTCCTACGAGCAGTACTTC.

V is TRBV28 and J is TRBJ2-7; the D is unclear. The CDR3 runs 15 residues. CDR1 and CDR2 from the germline V gene are MDHEN and SYDVKM. The V end lost 2 bases, the J end lost 3 bases, and 14 bases lay between the germline ends. The CDR3 coding sequence is TGTGCCAGCAGTTTACCTAGGTTTGACCGCTACGAGCAGTACTTC. It translates to CASSLPRFDRYEQYF.

This clone came up once. The V call is TRBV28, the J call TRBJ2-1; 11 nucleotides agree with TRBD2. The germline CDR1 and CDR2 sequences are MDHEN and SYDVKM. V shed 3 bases and J 1 base; nucleotides not matched to a gene: 2. The CDR3 covers 16 residues. CDR3 in amino acids: CASSLASGGSYNEQFF. The CDR3 coding sequence is TGTGCCAGCAGTTTGGCTAGCGGGGGGTCCTACAATGAGCAGTTCTTC.

The CDR3 region has the DNA TGTGCCAGCAGCTTTTGGGGGGACTATGGCTACACCTTC. The encoded protein is CASSFWGDYGYTF. This chain connects TRBV5-6 to TRBJ1-2, with a tentative D call TRBD1 (5 bases). The germline V gene encodes CDR1 SGHDT and CDR2 YYEEEE. This CDR3 contains 13 residues. V lost 2 bases to trimming and J lost 3 bases, with 8 bases between them. Supplemented by reference TRBV5-6 and TRBJ1-2, the full variable domain reads DAGVTQSPTHLIKTRGQQVTLRCSPKSGHDTVSWYQQALGQGPQFIFQYYEEEERQRGNFPDRFSGHQFPNYSSELNVNALLLGDSALYLCASSFWGDYGYTFGSGTRLTVV.

The chain joins TRBV6-4 to TRBJ1-5; D not certain. There are 13 residues in the CDR3. Germline V gene data show CDR1 as MRHNA and CDR2 as SNTAGT. V dropped 5 bases and J dropped 1 base, with 6 bases sitting between them. Here the CDR3 reads CASSLESNQPQHF. Here the CDR3 DNA reads TGTGCCAGCAGTCTAGAGAGCAATCAGCCCCAGCATTTT.